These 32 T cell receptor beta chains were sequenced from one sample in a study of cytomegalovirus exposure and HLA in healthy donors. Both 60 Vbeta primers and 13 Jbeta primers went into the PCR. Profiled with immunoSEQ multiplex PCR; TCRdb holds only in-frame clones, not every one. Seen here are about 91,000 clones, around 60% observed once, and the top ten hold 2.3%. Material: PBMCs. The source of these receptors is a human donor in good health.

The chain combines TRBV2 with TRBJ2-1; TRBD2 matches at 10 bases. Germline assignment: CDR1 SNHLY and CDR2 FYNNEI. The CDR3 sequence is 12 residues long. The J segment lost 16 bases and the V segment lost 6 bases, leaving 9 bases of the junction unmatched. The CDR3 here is CASRLLAGIVFF. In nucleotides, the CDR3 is TGTGCCAGCAGGCTACTAGCGGGGATCGTATTCTTC.

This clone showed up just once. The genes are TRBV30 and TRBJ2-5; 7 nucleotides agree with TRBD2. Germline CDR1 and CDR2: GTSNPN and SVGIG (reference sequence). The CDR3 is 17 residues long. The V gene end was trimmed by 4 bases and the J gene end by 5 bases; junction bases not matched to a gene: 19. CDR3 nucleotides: TGTGCCTGGAACGAACTCCGGGGGGTCGTAGAAGGGGAGACCCAGTACTTC. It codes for CAWNELRGVVEGETQYF.

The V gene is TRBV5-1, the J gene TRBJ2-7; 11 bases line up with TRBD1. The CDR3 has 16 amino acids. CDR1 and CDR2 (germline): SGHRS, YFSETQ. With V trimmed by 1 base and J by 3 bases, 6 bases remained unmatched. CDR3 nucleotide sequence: TGCGCCAGCAGCTTGACGTTGGGGACAGGGGGCTACGAGCAGTACTTC. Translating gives CASSLTLGTGGYEQYF.

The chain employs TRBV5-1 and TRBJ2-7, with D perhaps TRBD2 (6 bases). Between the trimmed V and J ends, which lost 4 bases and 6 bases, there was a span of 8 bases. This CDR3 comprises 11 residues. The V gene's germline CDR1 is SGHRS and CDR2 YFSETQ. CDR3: CASSLASEQYF. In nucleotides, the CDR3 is TGCGCCAGCAGCCTAGCGTCCGAGCAGTACTTC. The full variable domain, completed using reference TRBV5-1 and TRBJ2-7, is KAGVTQTPRYLIKTRGQQVTLSCSPISGHRSVSWYQQTPGQGLQFLFEYFSETQRNKGNFPGRFSGRQFSNSRSEMNVSTLELGDSALYLCASSLASEQYFGPGTRLTVT.

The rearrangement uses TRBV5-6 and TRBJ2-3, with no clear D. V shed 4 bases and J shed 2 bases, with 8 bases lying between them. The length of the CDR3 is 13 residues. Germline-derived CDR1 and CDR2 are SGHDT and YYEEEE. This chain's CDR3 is CASSGGPTDTQYF. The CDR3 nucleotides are TGTGCCAGCAGCGGCGGTCCCACAGATACGCAGTATTTT.

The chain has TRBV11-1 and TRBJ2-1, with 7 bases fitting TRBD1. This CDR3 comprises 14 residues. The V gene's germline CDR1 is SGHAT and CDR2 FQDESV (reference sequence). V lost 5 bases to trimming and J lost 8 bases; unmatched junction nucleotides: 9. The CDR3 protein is CASSAQGRPDEQFF. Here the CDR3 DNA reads TGTGCCAGCAGCGCACAGGGGCGCCCAGATGAGCAGTTCTTC.

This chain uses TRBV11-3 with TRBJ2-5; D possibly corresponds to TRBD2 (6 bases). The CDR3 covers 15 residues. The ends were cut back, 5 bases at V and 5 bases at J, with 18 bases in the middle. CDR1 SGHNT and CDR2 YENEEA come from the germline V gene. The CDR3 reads CASSPRRGVEETQYF. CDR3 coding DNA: TGTGCCAGCAGCCCCCGGCGCGGGGTGGAGGAGACCCAGTACTTC.

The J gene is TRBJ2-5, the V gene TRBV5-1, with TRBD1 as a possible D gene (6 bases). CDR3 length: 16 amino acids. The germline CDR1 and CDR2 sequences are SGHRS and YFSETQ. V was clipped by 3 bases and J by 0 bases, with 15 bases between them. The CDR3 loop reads CASSSIGGTYQETQYF. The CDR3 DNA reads TGCGCCAGCAGCTCGATTGGTGGGACATACCAAGAGACCCAGTACTTC. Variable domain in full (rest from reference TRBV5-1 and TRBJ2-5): KAGVTQTPRYLIKTRGQQVTLSCSPISGHRSVSWYQQTPGQGLQFLFEYFSETQRNKGNFPGRFSGRQFSNSRSEMNVSTLELGDSALYLCASSSIGGTYQETQYFGPGTRLLVL.

CDR3 residues: CASGWGLQETQYF. In nucleotides, the CDR3 is TGTGCCAGCGGGTGGGGCCTTCAAGAGACCCAGTACTTC. V usage is TRBV2 and J usage is TRBJ2-5; D is perhaps TRBD1 (5 bases). This CDR3 region has 13 residues. Trimming stripped 8 bases from V and 2 bases from J, with 12 bases between. Germline V gives CDR1 SNHLY, CDR2 FYNNEI.

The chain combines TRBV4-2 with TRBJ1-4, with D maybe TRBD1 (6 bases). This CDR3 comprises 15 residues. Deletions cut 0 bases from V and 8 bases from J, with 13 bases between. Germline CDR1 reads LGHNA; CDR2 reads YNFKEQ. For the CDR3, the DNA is TGTGCCAGCAGCCAAGATCAGGGGCTGGGGGAAAAACTGTTTTTT. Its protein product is CASSQDQGLGEKLFF.

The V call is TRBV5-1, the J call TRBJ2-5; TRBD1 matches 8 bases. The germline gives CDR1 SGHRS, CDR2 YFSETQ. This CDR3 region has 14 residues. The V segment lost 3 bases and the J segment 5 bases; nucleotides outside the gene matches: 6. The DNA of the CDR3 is TGCGCCAGCAGCTCCGACAGGGGAGTGGAGACCCAGTACTTC. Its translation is CASSSDRGVETQYF.

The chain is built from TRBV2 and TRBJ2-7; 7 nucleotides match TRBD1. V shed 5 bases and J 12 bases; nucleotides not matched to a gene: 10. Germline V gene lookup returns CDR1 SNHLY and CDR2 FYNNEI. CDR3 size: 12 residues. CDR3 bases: TGTGCCAGCAGTCGACAGGGAAAGAGTTGGTACTTC. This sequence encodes CASSRQGKSWYF.

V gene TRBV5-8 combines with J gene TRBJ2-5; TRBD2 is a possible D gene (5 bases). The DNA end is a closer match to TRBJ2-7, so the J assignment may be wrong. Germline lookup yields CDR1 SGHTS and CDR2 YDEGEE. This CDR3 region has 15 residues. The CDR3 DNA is TGTGCCAGCAGCTTTCCGGGGTCTTATTCCTACGAGCAGTACTTC. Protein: CASSFPGSYSYEQYF.

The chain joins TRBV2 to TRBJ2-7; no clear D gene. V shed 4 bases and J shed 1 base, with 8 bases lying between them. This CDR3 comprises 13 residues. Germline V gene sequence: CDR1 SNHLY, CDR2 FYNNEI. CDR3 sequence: CASSVFLSYEQYF. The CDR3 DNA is TGTGCCAGCAGTGTGTTTCTGTCCTACGAGCAGTACTTC.

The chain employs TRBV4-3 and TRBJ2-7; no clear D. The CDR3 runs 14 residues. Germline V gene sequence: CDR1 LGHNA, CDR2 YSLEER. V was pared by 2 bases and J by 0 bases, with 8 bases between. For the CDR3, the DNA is TGCGCCAGCAGCCAACAAAGGAGCTCCTACGAGCAGTACTTC. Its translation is CASSQQRSSYEQYF.

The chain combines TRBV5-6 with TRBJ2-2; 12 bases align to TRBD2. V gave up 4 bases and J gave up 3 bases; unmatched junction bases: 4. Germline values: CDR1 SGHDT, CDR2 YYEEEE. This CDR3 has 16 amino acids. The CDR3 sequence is CASSLTSGGYTGELFF. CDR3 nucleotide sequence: TGTGCCAGCAGCCTGACTAGCGGGGGTTACACCGGGGAGCTGTTTTTT.

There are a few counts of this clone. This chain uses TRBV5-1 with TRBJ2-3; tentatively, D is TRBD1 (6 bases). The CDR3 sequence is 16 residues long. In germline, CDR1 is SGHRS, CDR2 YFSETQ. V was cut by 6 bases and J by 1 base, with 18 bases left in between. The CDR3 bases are TGCGCCAGCACCACGTTGGGGGCGGTTGGCACAGATACGCAGTATTTT. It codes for CASTTLGAVGTDTQYF.

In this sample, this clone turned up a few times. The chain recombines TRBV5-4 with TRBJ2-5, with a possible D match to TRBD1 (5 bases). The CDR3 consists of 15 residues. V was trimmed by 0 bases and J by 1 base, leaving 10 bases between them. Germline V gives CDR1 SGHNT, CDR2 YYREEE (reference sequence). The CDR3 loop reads CASSLAGQGQETQYF. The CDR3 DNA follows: TGTGCCAGCAGCTTGGCCGGGCAGGGCCAAGAGACCCAGTACTTC. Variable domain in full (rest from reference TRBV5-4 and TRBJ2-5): ETGVTQSPTHLIKTRGQQVTLRCSSQSGHNTVSWYQQALGQGPQFIFQYYREEENGRGNFPPRFSGLQFPNYSSELNVNALELDDSALYLCASSLAGQGQETQYFGPGTRLLVL.

The DNA for the CDR3 is TGTGCCAGCAGCTTAGCCATGCGGTACGAGCAGTACTTC. Its protein product is CASSLAMRYEQYF. J is TRBJ2-7 and V is TRBV7-2; no definite D call. V dropped 0 bases and J dropped 4 bases, with 7 bases sitting between them. The germline V gene encodes CDR1 SGHTA and CDR2 FQGNSA. The CDR3 is 13 residues long.

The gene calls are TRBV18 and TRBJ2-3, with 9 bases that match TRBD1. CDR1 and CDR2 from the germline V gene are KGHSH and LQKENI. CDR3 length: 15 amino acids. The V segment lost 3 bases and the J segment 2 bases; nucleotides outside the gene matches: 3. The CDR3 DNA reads TGTGCCAGCTCACCGGGGACAGGGTACACAGATACGCAGTATTTT. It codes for CASSPGTGYTDTQYF.

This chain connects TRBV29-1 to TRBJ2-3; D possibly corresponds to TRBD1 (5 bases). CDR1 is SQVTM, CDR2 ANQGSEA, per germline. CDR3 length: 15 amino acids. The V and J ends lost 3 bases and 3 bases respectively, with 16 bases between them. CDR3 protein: CSVDTGARATDTQYF. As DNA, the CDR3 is TGCAGCGTTGATACTGGAGCCAGGGCTACAGATACGCAGTATTTT.

CDR3 sequence reads: CASSSQDSSNQPQHF. In DNA form, the CDR3 reads TGTGCCAGTAGTAGCCAAGACAGTAGCAATCAGCCCCAGCATTTT. The chain carries TRBV19 and TRBJ1-5; the D gene is possibly TRBD1 (5 bases). This CDR3 is 15 amino acids long. Germline CDR1 LNHDA, CDR2 SQIVND (reference sequence). V was pared by 4 bases and J by 0 bases, with 10 bases between.

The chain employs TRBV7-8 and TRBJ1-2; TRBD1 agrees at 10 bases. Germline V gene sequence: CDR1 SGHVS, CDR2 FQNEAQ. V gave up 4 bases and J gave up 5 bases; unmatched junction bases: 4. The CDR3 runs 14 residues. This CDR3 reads CASSWGQGQYGYTF. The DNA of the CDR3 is TGTGCCAGCAGCTGGGGACAGGGGCAGTATGGCTACACCTTC.

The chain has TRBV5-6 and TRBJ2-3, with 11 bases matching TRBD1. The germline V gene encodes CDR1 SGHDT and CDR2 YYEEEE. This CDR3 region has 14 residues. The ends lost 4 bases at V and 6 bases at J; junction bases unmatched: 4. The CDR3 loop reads CASSTGTGGDTQYF. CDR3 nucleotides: TGTGCCAGCAGCACCGGGACAGGGGGGGATACGCAGTATTTT.

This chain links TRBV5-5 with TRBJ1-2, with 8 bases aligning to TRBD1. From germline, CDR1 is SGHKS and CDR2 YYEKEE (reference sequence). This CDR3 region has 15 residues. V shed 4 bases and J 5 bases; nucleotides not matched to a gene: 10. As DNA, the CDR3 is TGTGCCAGCAGCCCGACAGGGGAATCGTGGTATGGCTACACCTTC. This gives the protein CASSPTGESWYGYTF. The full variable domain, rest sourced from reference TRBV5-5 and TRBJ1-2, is DAGVTQSPTHLIKTRGQQVTLRCSPISGHKSVSWYQQVLGQGPQFIFQYYEKEERGRGNFPDRFSARQFPNYSSELNVNALLLGDSALYLCASSPTGESWYGYTFGSGTRLTVV.

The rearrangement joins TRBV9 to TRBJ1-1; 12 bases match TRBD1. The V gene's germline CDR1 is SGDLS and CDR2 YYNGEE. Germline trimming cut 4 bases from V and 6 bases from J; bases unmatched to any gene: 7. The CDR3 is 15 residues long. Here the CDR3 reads CASSSHGTGGSEAFF. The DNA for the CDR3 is TGTGCCAGCAGCTCTCACGGGACAGGGGGCTCTGAAGCTTTCTTT.

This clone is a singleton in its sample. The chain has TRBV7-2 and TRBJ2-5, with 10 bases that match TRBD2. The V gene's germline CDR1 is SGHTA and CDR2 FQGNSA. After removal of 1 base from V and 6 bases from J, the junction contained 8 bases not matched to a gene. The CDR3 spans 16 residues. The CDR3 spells CASSLGSGGPQKTQYF. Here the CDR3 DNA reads TGTGCCAGCAGCTTAGGTAGCGGGGGGCCTCAAAAGACCCAGTACTTC.

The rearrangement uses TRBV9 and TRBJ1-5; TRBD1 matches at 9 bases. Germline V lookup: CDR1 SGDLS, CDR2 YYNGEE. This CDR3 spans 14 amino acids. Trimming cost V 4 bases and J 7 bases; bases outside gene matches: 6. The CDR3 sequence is CASSPGTGRQPQHF. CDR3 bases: TGTGCCAGCAGCCCGGGGACAGGGAGGCAGCCCCAGCATTTT.

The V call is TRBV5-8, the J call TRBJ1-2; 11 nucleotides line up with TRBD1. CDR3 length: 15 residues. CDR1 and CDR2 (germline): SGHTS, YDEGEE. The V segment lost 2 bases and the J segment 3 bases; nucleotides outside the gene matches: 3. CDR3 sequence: CASSLGQGAYYGYTF. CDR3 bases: TGTGCCAGCAGCTTAGGACAGGGGGCGTACTATGGCTACACCTTC.

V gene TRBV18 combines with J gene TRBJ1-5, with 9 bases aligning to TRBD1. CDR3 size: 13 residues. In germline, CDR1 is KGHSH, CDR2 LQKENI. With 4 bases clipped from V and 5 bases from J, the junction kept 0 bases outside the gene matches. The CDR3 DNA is TGTGCCAGCTCACGACAGGGGGATCAGCCCCAGCATTTT. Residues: CASSRQGDQPQHF.

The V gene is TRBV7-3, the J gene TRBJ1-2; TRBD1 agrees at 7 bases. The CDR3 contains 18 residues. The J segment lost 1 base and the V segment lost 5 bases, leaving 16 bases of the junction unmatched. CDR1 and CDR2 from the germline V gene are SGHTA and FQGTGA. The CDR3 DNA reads TGTGCCAGCAGCGTAGCTCCTTCCGGGACAGAGATTAACTATGGCTACACCTTC. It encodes CASSVAPSGTEINYGYTF.

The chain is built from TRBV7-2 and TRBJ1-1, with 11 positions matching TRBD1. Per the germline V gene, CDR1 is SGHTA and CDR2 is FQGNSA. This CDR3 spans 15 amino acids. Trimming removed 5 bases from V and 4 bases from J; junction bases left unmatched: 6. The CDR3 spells CASSPGTGGTTEAFF. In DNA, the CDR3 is TGTGCCAGCAGCCCCGGGACAGGGGGAACCACTGAAGCTTTCTTT.